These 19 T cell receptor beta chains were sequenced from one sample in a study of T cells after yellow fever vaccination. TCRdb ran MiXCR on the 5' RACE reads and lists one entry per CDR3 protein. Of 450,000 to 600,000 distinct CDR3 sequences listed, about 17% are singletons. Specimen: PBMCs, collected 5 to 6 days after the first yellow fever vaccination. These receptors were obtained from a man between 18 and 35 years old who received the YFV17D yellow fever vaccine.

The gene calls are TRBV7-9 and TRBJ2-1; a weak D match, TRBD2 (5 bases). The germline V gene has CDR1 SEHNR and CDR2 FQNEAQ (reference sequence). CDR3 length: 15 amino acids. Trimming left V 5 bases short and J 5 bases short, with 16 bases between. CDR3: CASSLGLLRNNEQFF. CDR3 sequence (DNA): TGTGCCAGCAGCCTAGGACTGCTACGGAACAATGAGCAGTTCTTC.

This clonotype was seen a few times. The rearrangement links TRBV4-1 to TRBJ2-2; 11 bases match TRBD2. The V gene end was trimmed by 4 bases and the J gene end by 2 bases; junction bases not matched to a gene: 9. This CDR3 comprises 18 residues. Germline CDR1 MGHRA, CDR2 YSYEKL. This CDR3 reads CASSRGSGGAINTGELFF. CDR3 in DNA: TGCGCCAGCAGCCGGGGTAGCGGGGGGGCAATAAACACCGGGGAGCTGTTTTTT.

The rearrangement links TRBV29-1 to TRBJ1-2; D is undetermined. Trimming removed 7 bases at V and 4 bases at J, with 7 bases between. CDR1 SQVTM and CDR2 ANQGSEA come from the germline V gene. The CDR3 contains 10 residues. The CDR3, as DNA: TGCAGCGCTGAGTTCTATGGCTACACCTTC. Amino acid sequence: CSAEFYGYTF.

For the CDR3, the DNA is TGCGCCAGCAGCTCGAAAACAGGGGCAACTAATGAAAAACTGTTTTTT. Amino acids: CASSSKTGATNEKLFF. The rearrangement joins TRBV5-1 to TRBJ1-4, with 7 bases that match TRBD1. This CDR3 spans 16 amino acids. Germline V gene sequence: CDR1 SGHRS, CDR2 YFSETQ. V lost 3 bases, J lost 0 bases, and 5 bases stayed unmatched.

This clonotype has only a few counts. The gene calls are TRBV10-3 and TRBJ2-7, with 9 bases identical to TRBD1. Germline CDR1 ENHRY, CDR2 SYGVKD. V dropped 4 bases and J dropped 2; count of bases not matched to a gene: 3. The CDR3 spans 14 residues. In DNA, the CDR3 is TGTGCCATCAGTGTTGGGACAGGGCCCTACGAGCAGTACTTC. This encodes CAISVGTGPYEQYF.

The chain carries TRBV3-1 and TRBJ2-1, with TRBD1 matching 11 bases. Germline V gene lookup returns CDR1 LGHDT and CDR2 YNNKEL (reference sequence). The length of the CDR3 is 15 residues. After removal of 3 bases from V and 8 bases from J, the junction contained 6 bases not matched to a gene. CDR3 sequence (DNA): TGTGCCAGCAGCCATACCGGGACAGGGGGTGATGAGCAGTTCTTC. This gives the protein CASSHTGTGGDEQFF.

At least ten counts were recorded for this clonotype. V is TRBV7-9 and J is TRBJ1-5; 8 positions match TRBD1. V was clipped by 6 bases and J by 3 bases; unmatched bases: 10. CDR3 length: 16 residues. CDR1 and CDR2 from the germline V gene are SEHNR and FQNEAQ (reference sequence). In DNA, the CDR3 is TGTGCCAGCAGTCTCGGACTGACAGGGGTCAATCAGCCCCAGCATTTT. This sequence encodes CASSLGLTGVNQPQHF.

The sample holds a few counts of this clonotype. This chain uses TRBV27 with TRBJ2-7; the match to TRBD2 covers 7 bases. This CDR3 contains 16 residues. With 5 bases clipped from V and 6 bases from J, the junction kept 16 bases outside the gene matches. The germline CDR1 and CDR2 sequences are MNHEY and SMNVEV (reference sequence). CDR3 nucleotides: TGTGCCAGCAGTCCCCACTCTAGCGGTGTTACGATCGAGCAGTACTTC. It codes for CASSPHSSGVTIEQYF.

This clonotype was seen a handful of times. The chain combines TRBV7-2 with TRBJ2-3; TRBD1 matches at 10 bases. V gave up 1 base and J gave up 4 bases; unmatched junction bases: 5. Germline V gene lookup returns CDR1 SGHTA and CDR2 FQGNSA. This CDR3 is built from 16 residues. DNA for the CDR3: TGTGCCAGCAGCTTAGGGACAGGGGGTAGGTCAGATACGCAGTATTTT. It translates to CASSLGTGGRSDTQYF.

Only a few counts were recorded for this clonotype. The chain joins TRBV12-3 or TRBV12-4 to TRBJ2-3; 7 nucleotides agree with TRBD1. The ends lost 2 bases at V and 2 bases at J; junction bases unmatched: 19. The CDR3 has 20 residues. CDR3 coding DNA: TGTGCCAGCAGTTTAAGTCGGGCCCGGGACAGTCTAGAGTTCACAGATACGCAGTATTTT. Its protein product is CASSLSRARDSLEFTDTQYF.

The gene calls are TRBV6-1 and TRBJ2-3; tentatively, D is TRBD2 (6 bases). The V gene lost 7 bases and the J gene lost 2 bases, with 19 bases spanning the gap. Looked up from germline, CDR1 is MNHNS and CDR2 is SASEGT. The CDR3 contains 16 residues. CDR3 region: CASTRVGGALTDTQYF. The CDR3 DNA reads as TGTGCCAGCACTAGGGTTGGAGGGGCCCTCACAGATACGCAGTATTTT.

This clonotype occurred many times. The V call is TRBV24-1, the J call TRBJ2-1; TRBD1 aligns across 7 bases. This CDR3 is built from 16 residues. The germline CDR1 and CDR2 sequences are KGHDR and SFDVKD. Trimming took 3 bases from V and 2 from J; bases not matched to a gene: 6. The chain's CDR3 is CATSDNRDSTYNEQFF. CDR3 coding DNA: TGTGCCACCAGTGATAACCGGGACAGTACCTACAATGAGCAGTTCTTC.

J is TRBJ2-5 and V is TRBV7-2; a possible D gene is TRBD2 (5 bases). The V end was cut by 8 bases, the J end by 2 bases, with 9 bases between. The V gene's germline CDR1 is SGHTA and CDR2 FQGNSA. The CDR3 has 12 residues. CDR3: CASGRVQETQYF. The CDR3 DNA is TGTGCCAGCGGGCGGGTTCAAGAGACCCAGTACTTC.

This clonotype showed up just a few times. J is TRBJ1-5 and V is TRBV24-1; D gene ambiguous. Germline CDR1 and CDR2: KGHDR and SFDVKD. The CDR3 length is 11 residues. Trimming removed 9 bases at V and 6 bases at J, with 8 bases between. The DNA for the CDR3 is TGTGCCACCGGAGGGAGTCAGCCCCAGCATTTT. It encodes CATGGSQPQHF.

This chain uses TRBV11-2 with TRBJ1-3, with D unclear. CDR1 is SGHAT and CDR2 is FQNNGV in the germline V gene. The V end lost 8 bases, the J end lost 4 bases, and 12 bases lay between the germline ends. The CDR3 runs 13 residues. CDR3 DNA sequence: TGTGCCAGCCGTCCCATGTTGGGAAACACCATATATTTT. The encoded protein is CASRPMLGNTIYF.

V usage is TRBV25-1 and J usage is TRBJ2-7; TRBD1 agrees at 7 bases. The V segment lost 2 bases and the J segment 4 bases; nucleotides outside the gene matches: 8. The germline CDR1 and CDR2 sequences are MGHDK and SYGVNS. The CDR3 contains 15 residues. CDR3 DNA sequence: TGTGCCAGCAGTGAAGGGACAGCTCACCAATACGAGCAGTACTTC. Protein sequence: CASSEGTAHQYEQYF.

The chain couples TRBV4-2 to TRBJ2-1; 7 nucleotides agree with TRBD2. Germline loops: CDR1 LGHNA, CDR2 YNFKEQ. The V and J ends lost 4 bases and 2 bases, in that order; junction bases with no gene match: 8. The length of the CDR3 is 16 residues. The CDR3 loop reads CASSPPGRGTYNEQFF. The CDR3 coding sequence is TGTGCCAGCAGCCCCCCGGGGCGGGGGACCTACAATGAGCAGTTCTTC.

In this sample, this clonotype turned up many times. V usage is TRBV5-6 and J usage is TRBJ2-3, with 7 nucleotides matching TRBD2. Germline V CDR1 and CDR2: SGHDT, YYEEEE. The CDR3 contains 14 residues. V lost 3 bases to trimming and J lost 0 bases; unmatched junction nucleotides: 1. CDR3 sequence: CASSWGGSTDTQYF. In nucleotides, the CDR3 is TGTGCCAGCAGCTGGGGGGGAAGCACAGATACGCAGTATTTT. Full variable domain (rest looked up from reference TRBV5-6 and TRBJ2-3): DAGVTQSPTHLIKTRGQQVTLRCSPKSGHDTVSWYQQALGQGPQFIFQYYEEEERQRGNFPDRFSGHQFPNYSSELNVNALLLGDSALYLCASSWGGSTDTQYFGPGTRLTVL.

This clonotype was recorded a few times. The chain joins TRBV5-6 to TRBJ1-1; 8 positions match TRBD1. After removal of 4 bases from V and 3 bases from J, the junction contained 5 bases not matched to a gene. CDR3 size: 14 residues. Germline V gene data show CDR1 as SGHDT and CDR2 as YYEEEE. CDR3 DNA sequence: TGTGCCAGCAGCCTCCCAGGGGGCTACACTGAAGCTTTCTTT. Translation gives CASSLPGGYTEAFF.